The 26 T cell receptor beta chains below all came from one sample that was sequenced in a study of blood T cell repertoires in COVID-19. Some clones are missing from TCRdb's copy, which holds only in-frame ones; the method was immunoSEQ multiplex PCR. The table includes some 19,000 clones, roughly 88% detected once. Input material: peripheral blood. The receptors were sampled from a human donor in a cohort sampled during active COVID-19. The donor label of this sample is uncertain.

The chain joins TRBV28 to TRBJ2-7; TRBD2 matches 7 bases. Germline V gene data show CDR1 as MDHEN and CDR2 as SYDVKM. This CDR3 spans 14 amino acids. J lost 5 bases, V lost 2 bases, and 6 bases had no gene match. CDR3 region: CASSLGGSVHEQYF. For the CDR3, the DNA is TGTGCCAGCAGTTTAGGCGGGAGTGTCCACGAGCAGTACTTC.

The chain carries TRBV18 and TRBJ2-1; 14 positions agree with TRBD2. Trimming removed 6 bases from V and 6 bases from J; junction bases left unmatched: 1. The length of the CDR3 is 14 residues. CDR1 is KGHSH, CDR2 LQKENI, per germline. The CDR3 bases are TGTGCCAGCTCGGGACTAGCGGGAGTCAATGAGCAGTTCTTC. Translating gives CASSGLAGVNEQFF.

The CDR3: CASSPPQGRDTGELFF. For the CDR3, the DNA is TGTGCCAGCTCACCACCCCAGGGGAGGGACACCGGGGAGCTGTTTTTT. This chain connects TRBV18 to TRBJ2-2; possibly TRBD2 for D (7 bases). This CDR3 is built from 16 residues. V was cut by 0 bases and J by 3 bases, with 11 bases left in between. CDR1 and CDR2 (germline): KGHSH, LQKENI.

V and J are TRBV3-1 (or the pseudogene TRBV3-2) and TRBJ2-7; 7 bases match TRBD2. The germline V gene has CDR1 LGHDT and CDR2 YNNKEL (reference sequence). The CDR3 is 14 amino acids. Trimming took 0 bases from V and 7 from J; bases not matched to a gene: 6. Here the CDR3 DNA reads TGTGCCAGCAGCCAAGACACTAGCGTCCGAGAGCAGTACTTC. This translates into CASSQDTSVREQYF.

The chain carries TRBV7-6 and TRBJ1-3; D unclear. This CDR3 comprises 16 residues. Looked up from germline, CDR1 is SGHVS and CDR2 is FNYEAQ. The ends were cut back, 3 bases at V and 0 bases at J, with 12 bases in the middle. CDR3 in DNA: TGTGCCAGCAGCTTTGATACAGAAATCTCTGGAAACACCATATATTTT. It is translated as CASSFDTEISGNTIYF.

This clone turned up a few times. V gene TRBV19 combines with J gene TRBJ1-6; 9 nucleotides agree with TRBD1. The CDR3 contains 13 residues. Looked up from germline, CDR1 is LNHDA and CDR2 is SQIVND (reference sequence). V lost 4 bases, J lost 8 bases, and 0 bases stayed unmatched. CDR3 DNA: TGTGCCAGTAGTAGGACAGGGGATTCACCCCTCCACTTT. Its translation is CASSRTGDSPLHF.

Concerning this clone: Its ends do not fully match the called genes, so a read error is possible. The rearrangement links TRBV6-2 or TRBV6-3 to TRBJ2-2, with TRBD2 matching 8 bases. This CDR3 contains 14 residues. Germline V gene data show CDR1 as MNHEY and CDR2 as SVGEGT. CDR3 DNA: TGTGCCAGCAGTCGACTAGCGAATACCGGGGAGCTGTTTTTT. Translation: CASSRLANTGELFF.

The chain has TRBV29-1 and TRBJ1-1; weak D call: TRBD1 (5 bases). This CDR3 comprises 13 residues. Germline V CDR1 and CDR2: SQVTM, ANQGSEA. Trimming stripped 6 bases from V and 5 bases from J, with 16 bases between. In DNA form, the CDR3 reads TGCAGCGTGGGGAGGTCTGGGGGGACTGAAGCTTTCTTT. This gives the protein CSVGRSGGTEAFF.

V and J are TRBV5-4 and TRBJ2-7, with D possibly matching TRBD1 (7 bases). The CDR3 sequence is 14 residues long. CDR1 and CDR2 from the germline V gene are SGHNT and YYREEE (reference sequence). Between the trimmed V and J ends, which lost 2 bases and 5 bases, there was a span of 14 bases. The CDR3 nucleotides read TGTGCCAGCAGCTTATCGACAGGGACTGACGAGCAGTACTTC. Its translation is CASSLSTGTDEQYF. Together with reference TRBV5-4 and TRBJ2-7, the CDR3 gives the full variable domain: ETGVTQSPTHLIKTRGQQVTLRCSSQSGHNTVSWYQQALGQGPQFIFQYYREEENGRGNFPPRFSGLQFPNYSSELNVNALELDDSALYLCASSLSTGTDEQYFGPGTRLTVT.

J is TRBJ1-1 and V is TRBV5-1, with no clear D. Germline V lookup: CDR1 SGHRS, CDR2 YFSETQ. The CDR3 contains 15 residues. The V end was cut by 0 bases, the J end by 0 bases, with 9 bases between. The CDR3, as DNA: TGCGCCAGCAGCTTGGATCCGGGATTGAACACTGAAGCTTTCTTT. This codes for CASSLDPGLNTEAFF.

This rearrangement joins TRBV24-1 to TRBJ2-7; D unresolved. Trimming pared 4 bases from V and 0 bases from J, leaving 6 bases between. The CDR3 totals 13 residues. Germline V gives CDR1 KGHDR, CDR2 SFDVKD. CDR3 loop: CATSDPLSYEQYF. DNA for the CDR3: TGTGCCACCAGTGACCCTCTCTCCTACGAGCAGTACTTC.

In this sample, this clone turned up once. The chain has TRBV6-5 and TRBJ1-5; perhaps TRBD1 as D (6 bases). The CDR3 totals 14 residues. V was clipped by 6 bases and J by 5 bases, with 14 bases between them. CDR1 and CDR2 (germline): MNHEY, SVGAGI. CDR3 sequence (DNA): TGTGCCAGCAGCCCGGACAGATTTCATCAGCCCCAGCATTTT. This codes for CASSPDRFHQPQHF.

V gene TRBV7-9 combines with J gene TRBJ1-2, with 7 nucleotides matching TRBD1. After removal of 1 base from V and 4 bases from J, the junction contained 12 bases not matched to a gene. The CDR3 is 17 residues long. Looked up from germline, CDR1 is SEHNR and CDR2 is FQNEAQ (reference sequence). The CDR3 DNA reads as TGTGCCAGCAGCTTAGGGTTAGGAGGGGGCAGAGGCTATGGCTACACCTTC. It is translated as CASSLGLGGGRGYGYTF.

CDR3 sequence (DNA): TGTGCCAGCAGCGGCGGCTCTAGGGAGACCCAGTACTTC. Translating it yields CASSGGSRETQYF. The chain links TRBV11-2 to TRBJ2-5, with D hard to call. The V gene lost 5 bases and the J gene lost 5 bases, with 12 bases spanning the gap. The CDR3 is 13 residues long. CDR1 and CDR2 from the germline V gene are SGHAT and FQNNGV.

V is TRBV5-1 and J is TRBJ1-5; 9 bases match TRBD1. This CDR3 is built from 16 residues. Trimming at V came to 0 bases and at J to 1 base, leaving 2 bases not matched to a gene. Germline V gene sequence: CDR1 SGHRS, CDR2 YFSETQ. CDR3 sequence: CASSLGDRESNQPQHF. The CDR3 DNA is TGCGCCAGCAGCTTGGGGGACAGGGAAAGCAATCAGCCCCAGCATTTT. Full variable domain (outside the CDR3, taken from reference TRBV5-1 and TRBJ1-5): KAGVTQTPRYLIKTRGQQVTLSCSPISGHRSVSWYQQTPGQGLQFLFEYFSETQRNKGNFPGRFSGRQFSNSRSEMNVSTLELGDSALYLCASSLGDRESNQPQHFGDGTRLSIL.

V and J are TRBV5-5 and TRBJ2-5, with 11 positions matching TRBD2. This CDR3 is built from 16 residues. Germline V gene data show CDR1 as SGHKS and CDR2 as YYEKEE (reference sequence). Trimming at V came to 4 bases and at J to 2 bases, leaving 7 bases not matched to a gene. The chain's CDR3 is CASSLIAGGNQETQYF. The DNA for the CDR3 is TGTGCCAGCAGCCTTATAGCGGGAGGGAATCAAGAGACCCAGTACTTC.

The CDR3 protein is CASSIRASNTGELFF. The DNA for the CDR3 is TGCGCCAGCAGCATTCGCGCGTCGAACACCGGGGAGCTGTTTTTT. The gene calls are TRBV5-1 and TRBJ2-2; D is undetermined. CDR3 length equals 15 residues. Germline V gives CDR1 SGHRS, CDR2 YFSETQ. V lost 4 bases and J 0 bases, leaving 10 bases between the germline ends.

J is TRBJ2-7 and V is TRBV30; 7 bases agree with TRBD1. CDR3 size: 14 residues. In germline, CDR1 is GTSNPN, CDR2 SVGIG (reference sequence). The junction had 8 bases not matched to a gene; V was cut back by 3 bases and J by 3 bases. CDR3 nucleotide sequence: TGTGCCTGGAGGGGACAGACGTTCAGCTACGAGCAGTACTTC. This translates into CAWRGQTFSYEQYF.

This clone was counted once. The CDR3 bases are TGTGCCAGCAGTTCCTTGGGCTCGCCCCAGCATTTT. Translating gives CASSSLGSPQHF. This sequence joins TRBV27 and TRBJ1-5, with no clear D. V was pared by 4 bases and J by 9 bases, with 10 bases between. Germline V gene lookup returns CDR1 MNHEY and CDR2 SMNVEV (reference sequence). This CDR3 region has 12 residues.

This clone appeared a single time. The CDR3 region is CASSQLLLAATDTQYF. The CDR3 nucleotides are TGCGCCAGCAGCCAGCTGCTCCTAGCGGCCACAGATACGCAGTATTTT. This chain uses TRBV5-1 with TRBJ2-3; TRBD2 agrees at 7 bases. Germline V gene sequence: CDR1 SGHRS, CDR2 YFSETQ. The CDR3 consists of 16 residues. The V segment lost 4 bases and the J segment 2 bases; nucleotides outside the gene matches: 10.

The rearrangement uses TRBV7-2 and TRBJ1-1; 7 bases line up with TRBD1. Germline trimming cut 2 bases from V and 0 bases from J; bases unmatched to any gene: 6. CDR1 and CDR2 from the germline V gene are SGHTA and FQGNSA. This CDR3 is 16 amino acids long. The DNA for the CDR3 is TGTGCCAGCAGCTTAAGTTTCGGGACAGTGAACACTGAAGCTTTCTTT. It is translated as CASSLSFGTVNTEAFF. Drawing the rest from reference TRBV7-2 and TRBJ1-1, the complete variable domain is GAGVSQSPSNKVTEKGKDVELRCDPISGHTALYWYRQSLGQGLEFLIYFQGNSAPDKSGLPSDRFSAERTGGSVSTLTIQRTQQEDSAVYLCASSLSFGTVNTEAFFGQGTRLTVV.

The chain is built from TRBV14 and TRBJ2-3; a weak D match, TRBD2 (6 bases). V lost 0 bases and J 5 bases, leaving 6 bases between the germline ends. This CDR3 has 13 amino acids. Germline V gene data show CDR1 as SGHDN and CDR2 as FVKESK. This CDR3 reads CASSQDGGDTQYF. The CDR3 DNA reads TGTGCCAGCAGCCAAGACGGGGGAGATACGCAGTATTTT.

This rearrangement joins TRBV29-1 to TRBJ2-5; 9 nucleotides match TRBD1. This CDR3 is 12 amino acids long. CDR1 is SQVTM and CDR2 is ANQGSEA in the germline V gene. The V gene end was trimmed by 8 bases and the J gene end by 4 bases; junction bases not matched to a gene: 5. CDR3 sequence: CSTDRGGETQYF. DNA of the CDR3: TGCAGCACAGACAGGGGGGGAGAGACCCAGTACTTC.

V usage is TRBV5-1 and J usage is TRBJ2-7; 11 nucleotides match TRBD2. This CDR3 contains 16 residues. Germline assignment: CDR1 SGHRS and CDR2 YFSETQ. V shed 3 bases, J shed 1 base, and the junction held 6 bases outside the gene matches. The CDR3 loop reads CASSSVTSGDSYEQYF. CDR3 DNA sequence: TGCGCCAGCAGCTCCGTGACTAGCGGGGATTCCTACGAGCAGTACTTC.

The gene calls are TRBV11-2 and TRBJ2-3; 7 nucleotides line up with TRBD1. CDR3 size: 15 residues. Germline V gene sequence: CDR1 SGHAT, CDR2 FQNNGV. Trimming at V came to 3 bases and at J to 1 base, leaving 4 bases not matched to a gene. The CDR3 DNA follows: TGTGCCAGCAGCTTTAGGGGGCTGGGCACAGATACGCAGTATTTT. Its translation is CASSFRGLGTDTQYF.

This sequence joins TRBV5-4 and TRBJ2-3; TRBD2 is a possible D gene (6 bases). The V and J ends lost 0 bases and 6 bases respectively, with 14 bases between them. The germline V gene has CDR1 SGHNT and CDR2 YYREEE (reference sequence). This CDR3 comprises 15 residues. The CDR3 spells CASSLAGGARDTQYF. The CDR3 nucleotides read TGTGCCAGCAGCTTGGCTGGCGGGGCCCGGGATACGCAGTATTTT.